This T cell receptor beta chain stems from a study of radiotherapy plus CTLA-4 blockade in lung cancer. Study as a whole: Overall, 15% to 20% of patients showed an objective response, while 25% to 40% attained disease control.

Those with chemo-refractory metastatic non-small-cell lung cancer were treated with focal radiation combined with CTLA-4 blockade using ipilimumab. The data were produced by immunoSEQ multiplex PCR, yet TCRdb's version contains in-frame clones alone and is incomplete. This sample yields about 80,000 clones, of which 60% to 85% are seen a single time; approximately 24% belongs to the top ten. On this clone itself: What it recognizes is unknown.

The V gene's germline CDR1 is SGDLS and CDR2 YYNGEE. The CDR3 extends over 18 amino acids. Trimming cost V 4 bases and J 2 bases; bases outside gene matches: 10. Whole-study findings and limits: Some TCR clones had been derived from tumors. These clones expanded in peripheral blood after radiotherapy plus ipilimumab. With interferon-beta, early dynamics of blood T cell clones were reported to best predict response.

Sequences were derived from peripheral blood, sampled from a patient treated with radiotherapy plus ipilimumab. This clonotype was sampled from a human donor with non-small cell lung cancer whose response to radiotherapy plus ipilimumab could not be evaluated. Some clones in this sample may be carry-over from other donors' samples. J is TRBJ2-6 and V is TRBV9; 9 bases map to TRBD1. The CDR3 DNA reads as TGTGCCAGCAGCCTCGCGGGGACAGGGAGTACTGGGGCCAACGTCCTGACTTTC. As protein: CASSLAGTGSTGANVLTF.